The sequence of this TCR beta chain was determined in a study of shared clonotypes between healthy human individuals. Points from the study as a whole: Sampling included only blood; tissue repertoires likely differ.

V was trimmed by 4 bases and J by 4 bases, leaving 37 bases between them. The CDR3 contains 22 residues. Sequencing used immunoSEQ multiplex PCR; TCRdb keeps in-frame clones, though not all of them. The table shows fewer than 600,000 clones, with 60% to 85% occurring only once. Notes on this clone: The antigen remains undetermined.

The chain recombines TRBV23-1 with TRBJ1-1; D may be TRBD1 (5 bases). TRBV23-1 is flagged as an ORF with uncertain function. The sequencing sample was made of PBMCs. The clonotype originates from a woman in her 40s in good health. Some clones in this sample may be carry-over from other donors' samples. DNA of the CDR3: TGCGCCAGCAGTCCCCAAAAGGGGCAGAGAGTTAAGAACACTGATTTAGGCACTGAAGCTTTCTTT. Its protein product is CASSPQKGQRVKNTDLGTEAFF.